These 24 T cell receptor beta chains were sequenced from one sample in a study of blood T cell repertoires in COVID-19 (dated by TCRdb to 2019 to 2021). Libraries were constructed by the immunoSEQ multiplex PCR assay. TCRdb stores this immuneACCESS table with in-frame sequences only. Part of the clones is absent; in the studies checked, under half of the shortfall reflects unresolved V genes, and no reason is known for the rest. This sample comprises some 200,000 clones, about four fifths of them detected only once. In total, the top ten clones hold roughly 12% of the sample. Sequenced input: peripheral blood. The receptors here all came from a woman in her thirties or forties with acute or convalescent COVID-19.

J is TRBJ1-5 and V is TRBV20-1; D ambiguous. The CDR3 spans 16 residues. In germline, CDR1 is DFQATT, CDR2 SNEGSKA (reference sequence). With 3 bases removed from V and 1 base from J, the gap between germline ends came to 16 bases. Written as DNA, the CDR3 is TGCAGTGCTAGTTCCCGGTTGAAACTAAGCAATCAGCCCCAGCATTTT. Translating it yields CSASSRLKLSNQPQHF.

The genes are TRBV11-2 and TRBJ1-4, with 7 nucleotides matching TRBD1. The CDR3 spans 16 residues. The V gene end was trimmed by 8 bases and the J gene end by 0 bases; junction bases not matched to a gene: 9. The germline V gene has CDR1 SGHAT and CDR2 FQNNGV. CDR3 nucleotides: TGTGCCAGCCGCGCCGGCAGGGGGGCAACTAATGAAAAACTGTTTTTT. It codes for CASRAGRGATNEKLFF. The whole variable domain, filled in from reference TRBV11-2 and TRBJ1-4, reads EAGVAQSPRYKIIEKRQSVAFWCNPISGHATLYWYQQILGQGPKLLIQFQNNGVVDDSQLPKDRFSAERLKGVDSTLKIQPAKLEDSAVYLCASRAGRGATNEKLFFGSGTQLSVL.

On this clone itself: This specimen includes other DNA sequences encoding the same CDR3. The CDR3 DNA follows: TGTGCCAGCAGCCAAGTGCGGGGAAACACTGAAGCTTTCTTT. Its translation is CASSQVRGNTEAFF. The genes are TRBV14 and TRBJ1-1, with unresolved D. The CDR3 spans 14 residues. Trimming cost V 1 base and J 2 bases, with 8 bases left between them. Germline CDR1 reads SGHDN; CDR2 reads FVKESK.

This chain joins TRBV19 and TRBJ2-5; 13 bases are a match to TRBD2. J lost 5 bases, V lost 2 bases, and 5 bases had no gene match. CDR3 length: 16 amino acids. CDR1 and CDR2 (germline): LNHDA, SQIVND (reference sequence). CDR3 coding DNA: TGTGCCAGTAGTATACGGACTAGCGGGAGCCGGGAGACCCAGTACTTC. Amino acid sequence: CASSIRTSGSRETQYF.

The chain has TRBV2 and TRBJ2-3, with D possibly TRBD2 on 6 matching bases. CDR1 and CDR2 (germline): SNHLY, FYNNEI. CDR3 length: 15 amino acids. V shed 5 bases and J shed 0 bases, with 12 bases lying between them. The CDR3 DNA follows: TGTGCCAGCAGTTCCAGCGGGTTCAGCACAGATACGCAGTATTTT. Translating it yields CASSSSGFSTDTQYF.

The gene calls are TRBV19 and TRBJ1-4; the D gene is possibly TRBD1 (5 bases). Germline V gives CDR1 LNHDA, CDR2 SQIVND (reference sequence). This CDR3 has 15 amino acids. Deletions cut 6 bases from V and 7 bases from J, with 18 bases between. For the CDR3, the DNA is TGTGCCAGTAGAAGCCTCCCGGGGCGGGGTGAAAAACTGTTTTTT. Its protein is CASRSLPGRGEKLFF.

This clone was seen more than once but under ten times. V is TRBV6-5 and J is TRBJ2-7, with 10 bases lining up with TRBD2. This CDR3 has 16 amino acids. Per germline, CDR1 MNHEY and CDR2 SVGAGI. J gave up 2 bases and V 7 bases, and 11 bases lay outside the gene matches. The CDR3 loop reads CASTYFIAGGAYEQYF. The CDR3, as DNA: TGTGCCAGCACTTATTTTATAGCGGGAGGAGCCTACGAGCAGTACTTC.

As concerns this clone: The junction shows a germline mismatch at one end, possibly a read error. The J gene is TRBJ2-7, the V gene TRBV4-3, with 7 bases lining up with TRBD2. The CDR3 extends over 14 amino acids. CDR1 LGHNA and CDR2 YSLEER come from the germline V gene. DNA of the CDR3: TGCGCCAGCAGCCAAGCAGAGCGGGGCTACAAGCAGTACTTC. It specifies CASSQAERGYKQYF.

The chain is built from TRBV20-1 and TRBJ2-1, with D possibly matching TRBD1 (6 bases). Looked up from germline, CDR1 is DFQATT and CDR2 is SNEGSKA (reference sequence). Trimming shortened V by 3 bases and J by 1 base, and 13 bases separated the two germline ends. The CDR3 runs 15 residues. CDR3 amino acids: CSASAWTESYNEQFF. The CDR3, as DNA: TGCAGTGCTAGTGCCTGGACAGAATCCTACAATGAGCAGTTCTTC.

This clone was counted between two and nine times. The V gene is TRBV23-1, the J gene TRBJ1-1; D remains unclear. TRBV23-1 is an ORF, and what it does is uncertain. CDR3 length equals 16 residues. V lost 3 bases and J 5 bases, leaving 19 bases between the germline ends. CDR3 in amino acids: CASSHVIAGDRTEAFF. For the CDR3, the DNA is TGCGCCAGCAGTCACGTTATCGCCGGGGATAGGACTGAAGCTTTCTTT.

The chain recombines TRBV5-1 with TRBJ2-1, with 7 bases that match TRBD2. J was trimmed by 2 bases and V by 4 bases; bases with no gene match: 9. Germline CDR1 and CDR2: SGHRS and YFSETQ. The CDR3 contains 16 residues. The CDR3 is CASSEAGLVPYNEQFF. The CDR3, as DNA: TGCGCCAGCAGCGAAGCAGGACTAGTACCCTACAATGAGCAGTTCTTC.

The gene calls are TRBV6-1 and TRBJ1-5; D uncertain. Germline V lookup: CDR1 MNHNS, CDR2 SASEGT. Between the trimmed V and J ends, which lost 3 bases and 13 bases, there was a span of 10 bases. The CDR3 is 11 amino acids. The chain's CDR3 is CASSDPLGQHF. CDR3 DNA sequence: TGTGCCAGCAGTGACCCACTAGGACAGCATTTT.

This clone was recorded a few times. This chain connects TRBV12-2 to TRBJ1-2. TRBV12-2 is recorded as a pseudogene. The length of the CDR3 is 12 residues. CDR3 amino acids: CASRLRSRGYTF. CDR3 DNA: TGTGCAAGTCGCTTAAGGAGTAGGGGCTACACCTTC.

The chain carries TRBV3-1 (or the pseudogene TRBV3-2) and TRBJ2-7; perhaps TRBD2 as D (5 bases). Trimming removed 1 base from V and 6 bases from J, with 13 bases in between. The CDR3 has 14 amino acids. Germline-derived CDR1 and CDR2 are LGHDT and YNNKEL (reference sequence). CDR3 DNA: TGTGCCAGCAGCCAAGGTGGCTACGAGGGCGAGCAGTACTTC. Translated: CASSQGGYEGEQYF.

This chain connects TRBV25-1 to TRBJ2-7, with 7 bases that match TRBD1. Germline V CDR1 and CDR2: MGHDK, SYGVNS. The CDR3 runs 14 residues. V lost 5 bases, J lost 7 bases, and 11 bases stayed unmatched. CDR3 residues: CASSPWDSTGEQYF. DNA of the CDR3: TGTGCCAGCAGTCCGTGGGACAGTACGGGAGAGCAGTACTTC.

The rearrangement joins TRBV24-1 to TRBJ1-2; tentative D call: TRBD1 (6 bases). CDR1 is KGHDR and CDR2 is SFDVKD in the germline V gene. V was clipped by 4 bases and J by 4 bases, with 15 bases between them. The CDR3 runs 15 residues. In nucleotides, the CDR3 is TGTGCCACCAGTGAAAACGGGGGGGCGATCTATGGCTACACCTTC. The encoded protein is CATSENGGAIYGYTF.

This clone occurred a few times. The V call is TRBV27, the J call TRBJ2-1, with D possibly TRBD2 on 5 matching bases. V lost 5 bases, J lost 9 bases, and 17 bases lay in between. The length of the CDR3 is 14 residues. CDR1 MNHEY and CDR2 SMNVEV come from the germline V gene (reference sequence). Here the CDR3 DNA reads TGTGCCAGCAGTCTTCGGACTGAATTACTTGAGCAGTTCTTC. Translation gives CASSLRTELLEQFF.

The genes are TRBV24-1 and TRBJ2-1, with 9 bases matching TRBD2. Germline assignment: CDR1 KGHDR and CDR2 SFDVKD. Trimming cost V 2 bases and J 6 bases; bases outside gene matches: 10. The CDR3 extends over 17 amino acids. Here the CDR3 reads CATSDWAGTSFSNEQFF. The CDR3 DNA reads as TGTGCCACCAGTGATTGGGCCGGGACTAGCTTCTCCAATGAGCAGTTCTTC.

A word on this clone: Within the sample, other DNA sequences also encode this same CDR3. The chain couples TRBV20-1 to TRBJ1-4; D uncertain. The CDR3 totals 11 residues. Trimming stripped 2 bases from V and 8 bases from J, with 6 bases between. The germline CDR1 and CDR2 sequences are DFQATT and SNEGSKA (reference sequence). The CDR3 nucleotides are TGCAGTGCTAGAACGGGGGAAAAACTGTTTTTT. Its translation is CSARTGEKLFF.

This chain links TRBV11-2 with TRBJ2-7; D gene unclear. CDR1 and CDR2 (germline): SGHAT, FQNNGV. This CDR3 region has 13 residues. With 2 bases removed from V and 2 bases from J, the gap between germline ends came to 7 bases. CDR3 region: CASSLSGAYEQYF. CDR3 DNA sequence: TGTGCCAGCAGCTTATCCGGTGCCTACGAGCAGTACTTC.

J is TRBJ2-4 and V is TRBV4-2; D is unresolved. Trimming pared 1 base from V and 2 bases from J, leaving 15 bases between. CDR1 and CDR2 from the germline V gene are LGHNA and YNFKEQ. This CDR3 has 17 amino acids. The CDR3 region is CASSQGSSYRTKNIQYF. CDR3 DNA: TGTGCCAGCAGCCAAGGTAGCTCGTATCGGACCAAAAACATTCAGTACTTC.

The genes are TRBV11-2 and TRBJ2-7, with D unclear. Looked up from germline, CDR1 is SGHAT and CDR2 is FQNNGV. V lost 0 bases to trimming and J lost 4 bases, with 7 bases between them. The CDR3 totals 13 residues. The CDR3 DNA follows: TGTGCCAGCAGCTTAGATCCGGTTTACGAGCAGTACTTC. Encoded protein: CASSLDPVYEQYF.

This chain links TRBV7-2 with TRBJ2-7; D not certain. Germline V gene lookup returns CDR1 SGHTA and CDR2 FQGNSA. The CDR3 has 16 residues. V was pared by 2 bases and J by 0 bases, with 14 bases between. The CDR3, as DNA: TGTGCCAGCAGCTTATATTCGACTCCGAGCTCCTACGAGCAGTACTTC. It translates to CASSLYSTPSSYEQYF. Full variable domain (outside the CDR3, taken from reference TRBV7-2 and TRBJ2-7): GAGVSQSPSNKVTEKGKDVELRCDPISGHTALYWYRQSLGQGLEFLIYFQGNSAPDKSGLPSDRFSAERTGGSVSTLTIQRTQQEDSAVYLCASSLYSTPSSYEQYFGPGTRLTVT.

V gene TRBV6-5 combines with J gene TRBJ1-2; 8 bases fit TRBD1. Germline V gene data show CDR1 as MNHEY and CDR2 as SVGAGI. The CDR3 is 14 amino acids. With V trimmed by 8 bases and J by 4 bases, 9 bases remained unmatched. The CDR3, as DNA: TGTGCCAGCTTCCGGGGACAGGTCTTCTATGGCTACACCTTC. This encodes CASFRGQVFYGYTF.